This passage covers 26 T cell receptor beta chains from one sample sequenced in a study of neurological immune-mediated disorders. MiXCR, applied by TCRdb to the 5' RACE reads, yields one record per CDR3 protein. Seen here are approximately 77,000 distinct CDR3 sequences, under 10% observed once, and the top ten hold about 1.8%. Sequencing was performed on PBMCs. Receptor source: a middle-aged man in good health.

This clonotype was found many times. The chain couples TRBV6-1 to TRBJ1-2; D is possibly TRBD1 (5 bases). V lost 6 bases and J lost 0, with 14 bases in between. Germline V gives CDR1 MNHNS, CDR2 SASEGT. CDR3 length: 15 residues. The CDR3 nucleotides read TGTGCCAGCAGCGACCCCTCAGGGTCTAACTATGGCTACACCTTC. Residues: CASSDPSGSNYGYTF.

Regarding this clonotype: At one end, the junction sequence differs from germline, possibly due to a read error. The genes are TRBV18 and TRBJ2-7; TRBD1 matches at 7 bases. Germline lookup yields CDR1 KGHSH and CDR2 LQKENI. The CDR3 consists of 14 residues. The DNA of the CDR3 is TGTGCCCGCTCTCCCGACAGGGTTGAATCACCCCTCCACTTC. This codes for CARSPDRVESPLHF.

This clonotype was found many times. This chain connects TRBV7-9 to TRBJ1-1; tentatively, D is TRBD1 (6 bases). V was clipped by 5 bases and J by 1 base, with 17 bases between them. The CDR3 length is 16 residues. Per germline, CDR1 SEHNR and CDR2 FQNEAQ (reference sequence). The CDR3 region has the DNA TGTGCCAGCAGCCCTGATCCGGGGGCCGGGAACACTGAAGCTTTCTTT. This sequence encodes CASSPDPGAGNTEAFF.

This clonotype showed up many times. This chain joins TRBV12-3 or TRBV12-4 and TRBJ2-5, with 9 bases identical to TRBD2. The V and J ends lost 5 bases and 1 base, in that order; junction bases with no gene match: 5. This CDR3 spans 15 amino acids. The CDR3 is CASSLSGGTQETQYF. The CDR3 DNA sequence: TGTGCCAGCAGTCTAAGCGGGGGGACCCAAGAGACCCAGTACTTC.

This clonotype was observed a few times. This rearrangement joins TRBV19 to TRBJ2-5; 7 nucleotides align to TRBD2. CDR3 length equals 12 residues. From germline, CDR1 is LNHDA and CDR2 SQIVND (reference sequence). V lost 8 bases to trimming and J lost 4 bases; unmatched junction nucleotides: 4. This CDR3 reads CASDGGGETQYF. The CDR3 region has the DNA TGTGCCAGTGACGGCGGGGGAGAGACCCAGTACTTC.

This clonotype was seen at least ten times. This chain joins TRBV14 and TRBJ2-7; a possible D gene is TRBD2 (5 bases). CDR3 length equals 14 residues. V was cut by 5 bases and J by 0 bases, with 11 bases left in between. Germline V gives CDR1 SGHDN, CDR2 FVKESK. The CDR3 DNA is TGTGCCAGCAGCTTACTAGAGAGCTCCTACGAGCAGTACTTC. Encoded protein: CASSLLESSYEQYF.

At least ten counts were recorded for this clonotype. V usage is TRBV19 and J usage is TRBJ2-2; possible D gene TRBD2, 5 bases. The CDR3 extends over 15 amino acids. Germline V lookup: CDR1 LNHDA, CDR2 SQIVND (reference sequence). Between the trimmed V and J ends, which lost 7 bases and 0 bases, there was a span of 12 bases. DNA of the CDR3: TGTGCCAGTAAAGCGGTAACAGCGAACACCGGGGAGCTGTTTTTT. Amino acid sequence: CASKAVTANTGELFF.

This clonotype was recorded at least ten times. The genes are TRBV7-9 and TRBJ2-3, with TRBD2 as a possible D gene (5 bases). Trimming left V 3 bases short and J 4 bases short, with 17 bases between. The CDR3 contains 16 residues. Per germline, CDR1 SEHNR and CDR2 FQNEAQ (reference sequence). This CDR3 reads CASSFGLRRFADTQYF. The CDR3, as DNA: TGTGCCAGCAGCTTCGGACTCCGAAGGTTCGCAGATACGCAGTATTTT.

This clonotype came up many times. V gene TRBV7-9 combines with J gene TRBJ2-1; 8 bases line up with TRBD2. Losses at the gene ends were 5 bases for V and 7 bases for J; bases not matched to a gene: 10. The CDR3 length is 15 residues. The germline CDR1 and CDR2 sequences are SEHNR and FQNEAQ (reference sequence). The DNA for the CDR3 is TGTGCCAGCAGCCGGCGTACTAGCGGTACAAATGAGCAGTTCTTC. Its translation is CASSRRTSGTNEQFF.

This clonotype was observed at least ten times. The chain has TRBV4-2 and TRBJ2-3; D gene unclear. This CDR3 has 15 residues. V shed 0 bases and J shed 0 bases, with 7 bases lying between them. CDR1 and CDR2 (germline): LGHNA, YNFKEQ. DNA of the CDR3: TGTGCCAGCAGCCAAGAGGGATCTAGCACAGATACGCAGTATTTT. The encoded protein is CASSQEGSSTDTQYF.

This clonotype was recorded many times. This chain links TRBV7-8 with TRBJ2-7; 9 nucleotides align to TRBD1. The ends lost 4 bases at V and 7 bases at J; junction bases unmatched: 8. Per germline, CDR1 SGHVS and CDR2 FQNEAQ. The CDR3 has 14 residues. CDR3 in DNA: TGTGCCAGCAGCTCGAGGGACAGGGTCCGAGAGCAGTACTTC. Translating it yields CASSSRDRVREQYF.

This clonotype has ten or more counts. The chain joins TRBV7-8 to TRBJ2-2, with D possibly being TRBD1 or TRBD2 (6 bases each). There are 16 residues in the CDR3. Trimming cost V 5 bases and J 5 bases, with 18 bases left between them. CDR1 SGHVS and CDR2 FQNEAQ come from the germline V gene. The DNA for the CDR3 is TGTGCCAGCAGCCCCCGGGGGCAGGAGCGGACCGGGGAGCTGTTTTTT. It is translated as CASSPRGQERTGELFF.

The chain is built from TRBV7-8 and TRBJ2-3; 12 bases map to TRBD2. The CDR3 contains 16 residues. Per the germline V gene, CDR1 is SGHVS and CDR2 is FQNEAQ. The V gene end was trimmed by 6 bases and the J gene end by 1 base; junction bases not matched to a gene: 5. The CDR3 here is CASRRLAGVRTDTQYF. The CDR3 bases are TGTGCCAGCAGACGACTAGCGGGAGTACGCACAGATACGCAGTATTTT. The full variable domain, rest sourced from reference TRBV7-8 and TRBJ2-3, is GAGVSQSPRYKVAKRGQDVALRCDPISGHVSLFWYQQALGQGPEFLTYFQNEAQLDKSGLPSDRFFAERPEGSVSTLKIQRTQQEDSAVYLCASRRLAGVRTDTQYFGPGTRLTVL.

This clonotype showed up many times. This rearrangement joins TRBV7-9 to TRBJ2-4, with D possibly matching TRBD2 (7 bases). Germline V gene lookup returns CDR1 SEHNR and CDR2 FQNEAQ (reference sequence). The V end lost 5 bases, the J end lost 7 bases, and 18 bases lay between the germline ends. This CDR3 is 15 amino acids long. This CDR3 reads CASSPGRGGRNIQYF. CDR3 nucleotide sequence: TGTGCCAGCAGCCCGGGGAGGGGGGGGAGGAACATTCAGTACTTC.

This clonotype was seen at least ten times. This chain links TRBV12-3 or TRBV12-4 with TRBJ1-1; 11 nucleotides agree with TRBD1. The V gene end was trimmed by 5 bases and the J gene end by 1 base; junction bases not matched to a gene: 9. The CDR3 extends over 17 amino acids. In DNA, the CDR3 is TGTGCCAGCAGTCCGGGGACAGGGGGTTTTGGGAACACTGAAGCTTTCTTT. This codes for CASSPGTGGFGNTEAFF.

This clonotype has ten or more counts. The rearrangement joins TRBV5-1 to TRBJ2-3; 7 positions agree with TRBD1. The CDR3 covers 14 residues. V lost 0 bases, J lost 4 bases, and 2 bases stayed unmatched. Germline V lookup: CDR1 SGHRS, CDR2 YFSETQ. The CDR3: CASSLGQGADTQYF. The CDR3 nucleotides read TGCGCCAGCAGCTTGGGACAGGGTGCAGATACGCAGTATTTT.

V is TRBV5-1 and J is TRBJ2-1; D is perhaps TRBD2 (6 bases). In germline, CDR1 is SGHRS, CDR2 YFSETQ. V lost 3 bases to trimming and J lost 0 bases, with 13 bases between them. The CDR3 totals 16 residues. CDR3 sequence (DNA): TGCGCCAGCAGCTCCGGGACTCATGCCTCCTACAATGAGCAGTTCTTC. Residues: CASSSGTHASYNEQFF.

This clonotype appeared many times. The chain carries TRBV5-1 and TRBJ2-1; 8 bases fit TRBD1. The V gene end was trimmed by 0 bases and the J gene end by 7 bases; junction bases not matched to a gene: 9. Germline CDR1 and CDR2: SGHRS and YFSETQ. The CDR3 spans 16 residues. The CDR3 loop is CASSLAGTGLTNEQFF. CDR3 DNA sequence: TGCGCCAGCAGCTTGGCAGGGACAGGACTAACGAATGAGCAGTTCTTC.

This clonotype was detected ten times or more. J is TRBJ2-3 and V is TRBV5-1; 9 bases agree with TRBD2. The germline V gene encodes CDR1 SGHRS and CDR2 YFSETQ. The junction had 12 bases not matched to a gene; V was cut back by 4 bases and J by 6 bases. The CDR3 totals 16 residues. The CDR3 bases are TGCGCCAGCAGCGAGAGAAGGGCTAGCGGGGCGGATACGCAGTATTTT. This encodes CASSERRASGADTQYF.

This clonotype has at least ten counts. This sequence joins TRBV10-3 and TRBJ1-5; D is possibly TRBD1 (6 bases). CDR3 length: 15 residues. The ends were cut back, 2 bases at V and 3 bases at J, with 11 bases in the middle. Germline V gene lookup returns CDR1 ENHRY and CDR2 SYGVKD. The CDR3 region has the DNA TGTGCCATCAGTGAGACACAGGGAAACAATCAGCCCCAGCATTTT. Protein: CAISETQGNNQPQHF.

Worth noting for this clonotype: A much larger clone differs from this one at a single base, so this may be a read error. This sequence joins TRBV6-2 or TRBV6-3 and TRBJ2-3; 10 bases line up with TRBD1. Germline-derived CDR1 and CDR2 are MNHEY and SVGEGT. Germline trimming cut 2 bases from V and 4 bases from J; bases unmatched to any gene: 9. This CDR3 spans 17 amino acids. CDR3 region: CASSYLQGQGQADTQYF. The CDR3 nucleotides read TGTGCCAGCAGTTACCTCCAGGGACAGGGGCAAGCAGATACGCAGTATTTT.

This clonotype appeared many times. The chain uses TRBV7-9 and TRBJ1-1; D ambiguous. The CDR3 consists of 15 residues. V gave up 2 bases and J gave up 1 base, with 11 bases separating them. Germline V CDR1 and CDR2: SEHNR, FQNEAQ (reference sequence). CDR3 in amino acids: CASSLYRDWNTEAFF. In DNA form, the CDR3 reads TGTGCCAGCAGCTTATACCGGGATTGGAACACTGAAGCTTTCTTT.

This clonotype was observed many times. This chain connects TRBV12-3 or TRBV12-4 to TRBJ2-7, with 8 bases that match TRBD1. The junction had 14 bases not matched to a gene; V was cut back by 6 bases and J by 10 bases. The CDR3 contains 14 residues. This chain's CDR3 is CASSPGQVKAVQYF. The CDR3 DNA reads as TGTGCCAGCAGCCCGGGACAGGTAAAGGCTGTACAGTACTTC.

There are many counts of this clonotype. This chain links TRBV28 with TRBJ2-7, with 7 nucleotides matching TRBD1. The CDR3 has 17 amino acids. Trimming cost V 6 bases and J 0 bases; bases outside gene matches: 14. CDR1 is MDHEN and CDR2 is SYDVKM in the germline V gene. As DNA, the CDR3 is TGTGCCAGCAGCCAATTGTTAGGGGGCCGGAGCTCCTACGAGCAGTACTTC. Translation: CASSQLLGGRSSYEQYF.

Regarding this clonotype: At one of its ends the junction is not consistent with the germline gene, which may arise from a read error. J is TRBJ2-3 and V is TRBV7-9, with 8 bases lining up with TRBD2. Germline V gene lookup returns CDR1 SEHNR and CDR2 FQNEAQ (reference sequence). The CDR3 is made up of 15 amino acids. For the CDR3, the DNA is TGTGCCGGCAGCCCTACTAGCGGAAACACAGATACGCAGTATTTT. This codes for CAGSPTSGNTDTQYF.

This clonotype was seen ten or more times. The chain combines TRBV12-3 or TRBV12-4 with TRBJ2-7; 12 bases agree with TRBD1. J gave up 4 bases and V 7 bases, and 5 bases lay outside the gene matches. The CDR3 covers 14 residues. This CDR3 is CASMKGQGAYEQYF. CDR3 sequence (DNA): TGTGCCAGCATGAAGGGACAGGGGGCTTACGAGCAGTACTTC.